This T cell receptor (beta chain) derives from a study of control samples from healthy donors and cancer patients. The CDR3 is made up of 15 amino acids. The germline V gene has CDR1 SGHRS and CDR2 YFSETQ. V lost 0 bases to trimming and J lost 3 bases; unmatched junction nucleotides: 2. Libraries were prepared by immunoSEQ multiplex PCR; TCRdb keeps only in-frame clonotypes and omits some of them. The sample has over 65,000 clones, about 88% seen once; the top ten hold over 8.5%. The sequencing input was PBMCs. The clonotype comes from a woman aged 45-59 years with colorectal cancer. The V and J genes are TRBV5-1 and TRBJ2-2; 7 nucleotides align to TRBD2. The CDR3 sequence is CASSLASGYTGELFF. In DNA, the CDR3 is TGCGCCAGCAGCTTGGCTAGCGGCTACACCGGGGAGCTGTTTTTT.